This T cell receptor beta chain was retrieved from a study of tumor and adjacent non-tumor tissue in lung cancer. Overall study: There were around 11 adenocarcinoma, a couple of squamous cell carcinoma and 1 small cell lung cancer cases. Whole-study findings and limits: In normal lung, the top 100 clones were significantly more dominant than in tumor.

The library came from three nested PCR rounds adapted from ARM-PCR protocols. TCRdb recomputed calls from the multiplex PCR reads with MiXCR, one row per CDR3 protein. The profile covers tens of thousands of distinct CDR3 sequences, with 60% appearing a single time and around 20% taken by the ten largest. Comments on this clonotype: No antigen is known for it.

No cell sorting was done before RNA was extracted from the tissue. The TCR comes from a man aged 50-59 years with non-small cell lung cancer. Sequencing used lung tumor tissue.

As DNA, the CDR3 is TGTGCCAGCAGCTTAGTTTGTTGGTATGAGCAGTTCTTC. Its protein is CASSLVCWYEQFF. J is TRBJ2-1 and V is TRBV11-2; D call uncertain. This CDR3 is 13 amino acids long. V lost 1 base and J 8 bases, leaving 9 bases between the germline ends. CDR1 and CDR2 (germline): SGHAT, FQNNGV. Combining the CDR3 with reference TRBV11-2 and TRBJ2-1 gives the whole variable domain EAGVAQSPRYKIIEKRQSVAFWCNPISGHATLYWYQQILGQGPKLLIQFQNNGVVDDSQLPKDRFSAERLKGVDSTLKIQPAKLEDSAVYLCASSLVCWYEQFFGPGTRLTVL.